A selection of T cell receptor beta chains follows, all from one sample in a study of chemoradiotherapy in HPV16-positive cancers. Only in-frame clones appear in the TCRdb table, and some are missing; sequencing was by immunoSEQ multiplex PCR. The sample shows about 21,000 clones, 75% to 90% of them seen only once. The specimen comprised blood, sampled from a patient who underwent chemoradiotherapy. These receptor sequences come from a human donor with HPV-associated anogenital cancer. The CDR3 runs from the conserved cysteine through the conserved F or W.

V gene: TRBV6-1
CDR3 protein: CASSEGGRGANTGELFF

V gene: TRBV5-1
CDR3 protein: CASSLGGTANYGYTF

V gene: TRBV19
CDR3 protein: CASKTGGQVNSPLHF

V gene: TRBV6-1
CDR3 protein: CASSEGASGVHEQYF

V gene: TRBV29-1
CDR3 protein: CSVEPSGTYEQYF

V gene: TRBV5-1
CDR3 protein: CASSLDPVYEQYF

V gene: TRBV2
CDR3 protein: CASRGDREKLFF

V gene: TRBV5-1
CDR3 protein: CASSLGTSGRAGDNEQFF

V gene: TRBV7-8
CDR3 protein: CASSSPGGRETQYF

V gene: TRBV9
CDR3 protein: CASSPHSSGSETQYF

V gene: TRBV30
CDR3 protein: CAWTPRESYNEQFF

V gene: TRBV4-2
CDR3 protein: CASSPIDSGNTEAFF

V gene: TRBV11-2
CDR3 protein: CASSSREGGYF

V gene: TRBV9
CDR3 protein: CASSNMLAANTGELFF

V gene: TRBV7-2
CDR3 protein: CASSLYRPTGELFF

V gene: TRBV18
CDR3 protein: CASSPQGKGAVNTEAFF

V gene: TRBV7-6
CDR3 protein: CASSLASGATDTQYF

V gene: TRBV6-5
CDR3 protein: CASSYRGPSYEQYF